Listed here are 26 T cell receptor beta chains from one sample, sequenced in a study of regulatory T cells in long-lasting Graves disease. The TCR beta library used iRepertoire HTBI primers with Arm-PCR amplification of CDR3. MiXCR, run by TCRdb on the multiplex PCR reads, gives a single entry per CDR3 protein. The top ten clones hold 25% to 30% of a sample with hundreds of thousands of distinct CDR3 sequences, around 17% of them seen once. Indicated time point: newly diagnosed GD, antithyroid drugs for less than 3 months. Construction of the TCR library relied on RNA isolated from PBMCs. The same sample was also used in a study of T cells in Graves' hyperthyroidism and ophthalmopathy.

The input for sequencing was peripheral blood mononuclear cells (PBMCs), taken at new diagnosis, from a patient treated with antithyroid drugs. The receptor set was obtained from a man aged 40-49 years with Graves disease.

This clonotype was observed many times. The chain is built from TRBV11-1 and TRBJ2-1; 7 nucleotides match TRBD2. Germline lookup yields CDR1 SGHAT and CDR2 FQDESV (reference sequence). The trim removed 5 bases at V and 8 bases at J, leaving 15 bases unmatched. The CDR3 runs to 16 residues. Written as DNA, the CDR3 is TGTGCCAGCAGCACCTCTCACGCCGGGACTAATCATGAGCAGTTCTTC. It is translated as CASSTSHAGTNHEQFF. Based on the CDR3 plus reference TRBV11-1 and TRBJ2-1, the full variable domain is EAEVAQSPRYKITEKSQAVAFWCDPISGHATLYWYRQILGQGPELLVQFQDESVVDDSQLPKDRFSAERLKGVDSTLKIQPAELGDSAMYLCASSTSHAGTNHEQFFGPGTRLTVL.

In its sample, this clonotype was seen many times. This rearrangement joins TRBV6-1 to TRBJ2-7; no firm D call. The CDR3 runs 15 residues. V shed 8 bases and J shed 1 base, with 18 bases lying between them. The V gene's germline CDR1 is MNHNS and CDR2 SASEGT. The CDR3 is CASRATISSSYEQYF. The CDR3 bases are TGTGCCAGCCGCGCCACTATAAGTTCGTCCTACGAGCAGTACTTC.

The chain has TRBV28 and TRBJ2-7; D is ambiguous. Trimming took 3 bases from V and 0 from J, leaving 21 bases between them. The CDR3 consists of 18 residues. CDR1 and CDR2 from the germline V gene are MDHEN and SYDVKM. The CDR3 sequence is CASSFRSLGPVTSYEQYF. Written as DNA, the CDR3 is TGTGCCAGCAGTTTTCGAAGTCTTGGTCCCGTAACCTCCTACGAGCAGTACTTC.

This clonotype has ten or more counts. The chain carries TRBV27 and TRBJ1-1; TRBD1 matches at 8 bases. The germline CDR1 and CDR2 sequences are MNHEY and SMNVEV (reference sequence). The CDR3 consists of 16 residues. V dropped 2 bases and J dropped 0; count of bases not matched to a gene: 5. CDR3: CASSLHGTGLNTEAFF. Written as DNA, the CDR3 is TGTGCCAGCAGTTTACACGGGACAGGTCTGAACACTGAAGCTTTCTTT.

This clonotype was recorded at least ten times. The chain carries TRBV28 and TRBJ1-1; maybe TRBD1 (6 bases). The germline CDR1 and CDR2 sequences are MDHEN and SYDVKM. The CDR3 is 12 amino acids. The ends were cut back, 6 bases at V and 7 bases at J, with 12 bases in the middle. Here the CDR3 DNA reads TGTGCCAGCAGCCTTGCACAGGGTGAAGCTTTCTTT. Amino acid sequence: CASSLAQGEAFF. Drawing the rest from reference TRBV28 and TRBJ1-1, the complete variable domain is DVKVTQSSRYLVKRTGEKVFLECVQDMDHENMFWYRQDPGLGLRLIYFSYDVKMKEKGDIPEGYSVSREKKERFSLILESASTNQTSMYLCASSLAQGEAFFGQGTRLTVV.

In this sample, this clonotype turned up many times. The chain recombines TRBV18 with TRBJ2-7, with a tentative D call TRBD1 (6 bases). The CDR3 has 14 amino acids. Trimming took 1 base from V and 3 from J, leaving 10 bases between them. Germline V gene data show CDR1 as KGHSH and CDR2 as LQKENI. The CDR3 DNA reads as TGTGCCAGCTCACCACGGCCCAGGGGCTACGAGCAGTACTTC. Amino acid sequence: CASSPRPRGYEQYF.

This clonotype occurred many times. The chain uses TRBV18 and TRBJ2-5, with 10 bases fitting TRBD2. Germline assignment: CDR1 KGHSH and CDR2 LQKENI. The junction had 5 bases not matched to a gene; V was cut back by 0 bases and J by 4 bases. The CDR3 is 16 amino acids. The CDR3 is CASSPPGLASPETQYF. CDR3 coding DNA: TGTGCCAGCTCACCACCGGGACTAGCGTCCCCAGAGACCCAGTACTTC. Full variable domain (rest looked up from reference TRBV18 and TRBJ2-5): NAGVMQNPRHLVRRRGQEARLRCSPMKGHSHVYWYRQLPEEGLKFMVYLQKENIIDESGMPKERFSAEFPKEGPSILRIQQVVRGDSAAYFCASSPPGLASPETQYFGPGTRLLVL.

This clonotype was picked up many times. This chain connects TRBV6-1 to TRBJ2-7, with no clear D. The V and J ends lost 6 bases and 7 bases respectively, with 19 bases between them. The germline V gene encodes CDR1 MNHNS and CDR2 SASEGT. The CDR3 totals 14 residues. Here the CDR3 reads CASRPPGFSGEQYF. Here the CDR3 DNA reads TGTGCCAGCAGGCCCCCCGGCTTCTCGGGTGAGCAGTACTTC.

This clonotype was observed a few times. The rearrangement joins TRBV6-5 to TRBJ1-1; no reliable D call. Germline assignment: CDR1 MNHEY and CDR2 SVGAGI. This CDR3 has 13 residues. Between the trimmed V and J ends, which lost 2 bases and 5 bases, there was a span of 9 bases. Here the CDR3 DNA reads TGTGCCAGCAGTTACCTGGTGACGACTGAAGCTTTCTTT. Protein sequence: CASSYLVTTEAFF.

The chain carries TRBV6-9 and TRBJ2-2; a weak D match, TRBD1 (5 bases). CDR3 length equals 17 residues. Germline V gene lookup returns CDR1 MNHGY and CDR2 SVAAGI. Trimming left V 4 bases short and J 4 bases short, with 19 bases between. As DNA, the CDR3 is TGTGCCAGCAGTTCGCGGACAACCCAAGCCCGCACCGGGGAGCTGTTTTTT. It codes for CASSSRTTQARTGELFF.

This clonotype has at least ten counts. This rearrangement joins TRBV2 to TRBJ1-5; 8 nucleotides match TRBD1. Germline loops: CDR1 SNHLY, CDR2 FYNNEI. Trimming removed 4 bases from V and 7 bases from J; junction bases left unmatched: 6. The CDR3 runs to 14 residues. CDR3 nucleotide sequence: TGTGCCAGCAGTGGCCAGGGGGCAAGACAGCCCCAGCATTTT. Its protein product is CASSGQGARQPQHF.

CDR3 sequence: CASSPQGVAVIQETQYF. CDR3 coding DNA: TGTGCCAGCAGTCCCCAGGGGGTAGCGGTGATCCAAGAGACCCAGTACTTC. This rearrangement joins TRBV28 to TRBJ2-5, with D possibly matching TRBD1 (7 bases). Germline values: CDR1 MDHEN, CDR2 SYDVKM. There are 17 residues in the CDR3. Between the trimmed V and J ends, which lost 5 bases and 1 base, there was a span of 20 bases.

This clonotype was counted once. The chain couples TRBV5-6 to TRBJ2-7, with D unclear. Trimming took 2 bases from V and 1 from J, leaving 16 bases between them. This CDR3 comprises 16 residues. In germline, CDR1 is SGHDT, CDR2 YYEEEE. As DNA, the CDR3 is TGTGCCAGCAGCTTACCCCAGTTCGAAGGGTCCTACGAGCAGTACTTC. Translation gives CASSLPQFEGSYEQYF.

The rearrangement uses TRBV7-9 and TRBJ1-1, with no clear D. CDR3 length equals 13 residues. Per germline, CDR1 SEHNR and CDR2 FQNEAQ (reference sequence). V shed 5 bases and J shed 5 bases, with 12 bases lying between them. The CDR3 coding sequence is TGTGCCAGCAGCACTCGTGAGACGACTGAAGCTTTCTTT. It encodes CASSTRETTEAFF.

As concerns this clonotype: A much bigger clone sits one base away, suggesting this may be a read error. The CDR3 reads CSASSNSLSYNGQFF. CDR3 DNA sequence: TGCAGTGCTAGTAGTAACAGCCTGTCCTACAATGGGCAGTTCTTC. The chain is built from TRBV20-1 and TRBJ2-1; D is unclear. The CDR3 length is 15 residues. Germline V gene lookup returns CDR1 DFQATT and CDR2 SNEGSKA (reference sequence).

The chain couples TRBV4-1 to TRBJ1-4, with TRBD1 as a possible D gene (6 bases). The CDR3 spans 20 residues. Trimming pared 3 bases from V and 0 bases from J, leaving 23 bases between. Looked up from germline, CDR1 is MGHRA and CDR2 is YSYEKL. As DNA, the CDR3 is TGCGCCAGCAGCCAGCTTTATCGGGGGGGCGTGAAATCAACTAATGAAAAACTGTTTTTT. Translated: CASSQLYRGGVKSTNEKLFF.

The sample holds a few counts of this clonotype. This rearrangement joins TRBV12-3 or TRBV12-4 to TRBJ2-7; D is unclear. The CDR3 consists of 13 residues. The V end lost 2 bases, the J end lost 2 bases, and 7 bases lay between the germline ends. CDR3 sequence: CASSLLAAYEQYF. The DNA of the CDR3 is TGTGCCAGCAGTTTACTTGCGGCCTACGAGCAGTACTTC.

This clonotype was counted many times. V is TRBV27 and J is TRBJ2-7, with D unclear. Trimming removed 1 base at V and 2 bases at J, with 9 bases between. The germline V gene has CDR1 MNHEY and CDR2 SMNVEV (reference sequence). The CDR3 covers 14 residues. CDR3: CASSLYGATYEQYF. The CDR3 DNA follows: TGTGCCAGCAGTTTATATGGTGCCACCTACGAGCAGTACTTC.

This clonotype was detected many times. V is TRBV2 and J is TRBJ2-7, with 9 bases lining up with TRBD1. Looked up from germline, CDR1 is SNHLY and CDR2 is FYNNEI. After removal of 5 bases from V and 3 bases from J, the junction contained 8 bases not matched to a gene. The CDR3 totals 15 residues. The CDR3 sequence is CASSTMGTGNYEQYF. The CDR3 region has the DNA TGTGCCAGCAGTACAATGGGGACAGGGAACTACGAGCAGTACTTC.

This clonotype was detected ten times or more. The J gene is TRBJ2-2, the V gene TRBV5-1; no clear D gene. The V and J ends lost 7 bases and 5 bases respectively, with 15 bases between them. Germline-derived CDR1 and CDR2 are SGHRS and YFSETQ. The CDR3 contains 14 residues. The CDR3: CASAKDIRTGELFF. DNA for the CDR3: TGCGCCAGCGCTAAAGACATAAGGACCGGGGAGCTGTTTTTT.

In its sample, this clonotype was seen a few times. The chain joins TRBV6-5 to TRBJ1-2; D not resolved. V was trimmed by 0 bases and J by 0 bases, leaving 8 bases between them. Germline assignment: CDR1 MNHEY and CDR2 SVGAGI. CDR3 size: 15 residues. The DNA of the CDR3 is TGTGCCAGCAGTTACTCGATCAACACTAACTATGGCTACACCTTC. This translates into CASSYSINTNYGYTF.

This clonotype was counted between two and nine times. The V gene is TRBV28, the J gene TRBJ1-1, with unresolved D. The CDR3 sequence is 11 residues long. Germline-derived CDR1 and CDR2 are MDHEN and SYDVKM. The chain's CDR3 is CVSSVRTEAFF. In DNA, the CDR3 is TGTGTCAGTAGTGTGCGCACTGAAGCTTTCTTT.

This clonotype was seen repeatedly, ten times or more. The CDR3 here is CASSFGDRDTGELFF. CDR3 DNA sequence: TGTGCCAGCAGTTTCGGGGACCGAGACACCGGGGAGCTGTTTTTT. This chain joins TRBV12-3 or TRBV12-4 and TRBJ2-2; D possibly matches TRBD1 or TRBD2 (5 bases each). V shed 3 bases and J shed 3 bases, with 11 bases lying between them. The CDR3 has 15 residues.

This clonotype has just a few counts. The chain links TRBV3-1 to TRBJ2-3, with D tentatively TRBD2 (6 bases). V lost 1 base to trimming and J lost 10 bases, with 15 bases between them. Germline values: CDR1 LGHDT, CDR2 YNNKEL (reference sequence). The CDR3 has 14 residues. The DNA for the CDR3 is TGTGCCAGCAGCCAAGGGGACTCCCGGGGCCCGCAGTATTTT. It yields the protein CASSQGDSRGPQYF.

Remarks on this clonotype: This may be a read error: a much more frequent sequence differs by one nucleotide. This chain uses TRBV30 with TRBJ2-5, with D possibly TRBD2 on 6 matching bases. From germline, CDR1 is GTSNPN and CDR2 SVGIG (reference sequence). This CDR3 has 15 amino acids. CDR3 bases: TGTGCCCGGAGCTCTAGCGCGTTGTTACAAGAGACCCAGTACTTC. Residues: CARSSSALLQETQYF.

This chain connects TRBV19 to TRBJ2-1, with a weak D call TRBD2 (6 bases). Germline V CDR1 and CDR2: LNHDA, SQIVND (reference sequence). The CDR3 length is 16 residues. Trimming pared 3 bases from V and 0 bases from J, leaving 12 bases between. The CDR3 here is CASSIRAGNSYNEQFF. CDR3 coding DNA: TGTGCCAGTAGTATTAGGGCGGGGAACTCCTACAATGAGCAGTTCTTC.